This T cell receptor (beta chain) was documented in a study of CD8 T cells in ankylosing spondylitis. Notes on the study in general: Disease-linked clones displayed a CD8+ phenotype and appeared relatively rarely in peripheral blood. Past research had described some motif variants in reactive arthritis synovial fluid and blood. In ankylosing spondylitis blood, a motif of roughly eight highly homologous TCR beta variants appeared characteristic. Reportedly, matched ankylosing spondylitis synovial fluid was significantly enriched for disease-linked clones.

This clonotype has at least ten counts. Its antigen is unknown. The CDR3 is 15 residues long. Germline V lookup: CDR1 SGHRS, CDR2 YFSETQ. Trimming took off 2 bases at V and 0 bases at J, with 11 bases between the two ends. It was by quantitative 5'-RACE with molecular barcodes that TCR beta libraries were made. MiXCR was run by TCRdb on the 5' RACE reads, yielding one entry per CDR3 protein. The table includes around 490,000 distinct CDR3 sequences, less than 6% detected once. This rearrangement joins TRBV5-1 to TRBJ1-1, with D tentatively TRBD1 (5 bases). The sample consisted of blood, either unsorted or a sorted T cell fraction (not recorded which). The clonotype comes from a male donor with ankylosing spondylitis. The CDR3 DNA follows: TGCGCCAGCAGCTTTGGGACGGCCATGAACACTGAAGCTTTCTTT. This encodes CASSFGTAMNTEAFF.